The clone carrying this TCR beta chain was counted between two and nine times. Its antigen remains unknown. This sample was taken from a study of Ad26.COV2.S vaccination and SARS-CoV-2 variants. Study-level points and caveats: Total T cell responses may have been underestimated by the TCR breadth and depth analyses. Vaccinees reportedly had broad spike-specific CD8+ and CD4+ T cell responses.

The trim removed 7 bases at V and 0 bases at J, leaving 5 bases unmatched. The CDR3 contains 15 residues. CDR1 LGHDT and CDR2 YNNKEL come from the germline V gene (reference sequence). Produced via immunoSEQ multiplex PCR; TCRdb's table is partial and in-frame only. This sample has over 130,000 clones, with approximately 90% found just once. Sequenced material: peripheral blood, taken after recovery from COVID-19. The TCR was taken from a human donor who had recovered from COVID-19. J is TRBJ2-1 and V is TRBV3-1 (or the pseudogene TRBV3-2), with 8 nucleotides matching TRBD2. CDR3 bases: TGTGCCAGCACCCAGAGCGGGAGCTCCTACAATGAGCAGTTCTTC. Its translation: CASTQSGSSYNEQFF.